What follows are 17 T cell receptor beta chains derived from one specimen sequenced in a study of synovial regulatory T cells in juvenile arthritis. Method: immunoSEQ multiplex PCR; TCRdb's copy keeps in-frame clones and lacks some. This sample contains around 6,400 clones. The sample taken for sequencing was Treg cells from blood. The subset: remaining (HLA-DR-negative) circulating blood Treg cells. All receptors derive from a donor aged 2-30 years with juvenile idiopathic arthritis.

CDR3 sequence reads: CASSLRGTGNTIYF. The V and J genes are TRBV7-9 and TRBJ1-3. The CDR3 runs 14 residues. The DNA is not on file. CDR1 SEHNR and CDR2 FQNEAQ come from the germline V gene (reference sequence).

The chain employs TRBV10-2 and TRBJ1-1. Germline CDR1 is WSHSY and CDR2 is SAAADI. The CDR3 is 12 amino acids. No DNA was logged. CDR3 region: CATGTRNTEAFF.

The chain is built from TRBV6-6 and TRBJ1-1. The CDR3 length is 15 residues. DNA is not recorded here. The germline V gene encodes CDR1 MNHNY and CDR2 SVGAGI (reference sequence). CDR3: CASSYSGAGYTEAFF.

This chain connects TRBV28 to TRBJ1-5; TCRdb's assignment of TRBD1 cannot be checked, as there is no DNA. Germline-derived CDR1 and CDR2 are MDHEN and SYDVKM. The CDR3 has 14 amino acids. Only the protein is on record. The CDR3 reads CASSPTGFNQPQHF.

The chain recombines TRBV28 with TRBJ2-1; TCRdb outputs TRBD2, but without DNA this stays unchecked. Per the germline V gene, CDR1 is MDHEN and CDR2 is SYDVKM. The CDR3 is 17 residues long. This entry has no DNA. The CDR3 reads CASRSSLGVPRTREQFF.

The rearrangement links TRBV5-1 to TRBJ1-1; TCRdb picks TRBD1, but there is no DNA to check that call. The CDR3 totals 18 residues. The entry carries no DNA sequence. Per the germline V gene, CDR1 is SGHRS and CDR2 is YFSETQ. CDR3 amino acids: CASSLAWDRDVASTEAFF.

CDR3 residues: CASKGLYGPEAFF. The chain is built from TRBV27 and TRBJ1-1; TCRdb calls TRBD1, which cannot be checked without DNA. From germline, CDR1 is MNHEY and CDR2 SMNVEV (reference sequence). The CDR3 has 13 amino acids. The entry carries no DNA sequence.

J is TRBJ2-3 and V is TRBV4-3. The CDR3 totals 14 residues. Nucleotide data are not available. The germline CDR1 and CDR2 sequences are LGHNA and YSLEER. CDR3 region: CASSPRPSTDTQYF.

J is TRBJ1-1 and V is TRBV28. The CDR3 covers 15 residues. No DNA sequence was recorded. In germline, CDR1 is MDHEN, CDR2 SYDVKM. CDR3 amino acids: CASSITGWRNTEAFF.

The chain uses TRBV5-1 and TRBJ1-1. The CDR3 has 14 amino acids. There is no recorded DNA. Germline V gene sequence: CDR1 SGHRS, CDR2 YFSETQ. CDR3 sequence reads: CASSLAWENTEAFF.

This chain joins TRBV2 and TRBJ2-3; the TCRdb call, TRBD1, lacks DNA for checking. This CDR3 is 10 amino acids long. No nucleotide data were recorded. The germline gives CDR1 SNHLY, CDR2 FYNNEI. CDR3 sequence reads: CASSDRGQYF.

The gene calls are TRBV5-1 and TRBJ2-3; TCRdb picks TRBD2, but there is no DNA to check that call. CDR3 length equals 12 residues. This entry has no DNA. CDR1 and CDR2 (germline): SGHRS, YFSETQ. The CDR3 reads CASSRAGGTQYF. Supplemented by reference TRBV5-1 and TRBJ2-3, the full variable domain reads KAGVTQTPRYLIKTRGQQVTLSCSPISGHRSVSWYQQTPGQGLQFLFEYFSETQRNKGNFPGRFSGRQFSNSRSEMNVSTLELGDSALYLCASSRAGGTQYFGPGTRLTVL.

The CDR3 protein is CASSPRGHSQETQYF. This sequence joins TRBV18 and TRBJ2-5; TCRdb gives TRBD1 as the D gene, but with no DNA this cannot be confirmed. The CDR3 sequence is 15 residues long. DNA for this receptor is not on file. Germline V gives CDR1 KGHSH, CDR2 LQKENI.

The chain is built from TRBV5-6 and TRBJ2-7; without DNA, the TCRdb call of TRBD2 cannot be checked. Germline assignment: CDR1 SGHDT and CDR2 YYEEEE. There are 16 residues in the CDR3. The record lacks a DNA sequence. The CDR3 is CASSLLGTTEPYEQYF.

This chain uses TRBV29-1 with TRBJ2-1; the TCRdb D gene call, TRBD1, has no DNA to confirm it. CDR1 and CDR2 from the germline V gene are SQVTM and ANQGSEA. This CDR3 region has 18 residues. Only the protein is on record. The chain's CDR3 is CSAYPGFTGGLPPNEQFF.

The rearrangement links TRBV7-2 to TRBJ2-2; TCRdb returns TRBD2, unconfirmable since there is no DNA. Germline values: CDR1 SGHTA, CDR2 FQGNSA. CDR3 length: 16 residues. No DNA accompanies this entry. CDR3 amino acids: CASSLREIGWTGELFF.

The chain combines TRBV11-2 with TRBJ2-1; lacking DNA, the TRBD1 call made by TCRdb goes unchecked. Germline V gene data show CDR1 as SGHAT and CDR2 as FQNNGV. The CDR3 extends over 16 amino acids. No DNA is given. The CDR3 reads CASSSYRDRGGNEQFF.